This T cell receptor (beta chain) was sequenced in a study of shared clonotypes between healthy human individuals. At the level of the study: CD4 naive and CD4 memory each took three plates per donor, while CD8 naive took two and CD8 memory one. General observations from the study: Naive subsets typically showed greater estimated richness than memory subsets.

Produced via immunoSEQ multiplex PCR; TCRdb's table is partial and in-frame only. Altogether over 2 million clones are present, over 85% being singletons, with the ten largest covering 0.13%. Regarding this clone: As yet, its antigen is unknown.

Germline V lookup: CDR1 SGDLS, CDR2 YYNGEE. CDR3 length: 16 residues. The V segment lost 4 bases and the J segment 4 bases; nucleotides outside the gene matches: 11. Sequencing input: naive CD4+ T cells sorted from blood. Stated subset: CD45RA+ positively selected. This receptor was obtained from a man younger than 35 in good health. The genes are TRBV9 and TRBJ2-5; 9 positions agree with TRBD2. In nucleotides, the CDR3 is TGTGCCAGCAGCCAAAACGCGGGAGGGCCGGGAGAGACCCAGTACTTC. This codes for CASSQNAGGPGETQYF. Variable domain in full (rest from reference TRBV9 and TRBJ2-5): DSGVTQTPKHLITATGQRVTLRCSPRSGDLSVYWYQQSLDQGLQFLIQYYNGEERAKGNILERFSAQQFPDLHSELNLSSLELGDSALYFCASSQNAGGPGETQYFGPGTRLLVL.